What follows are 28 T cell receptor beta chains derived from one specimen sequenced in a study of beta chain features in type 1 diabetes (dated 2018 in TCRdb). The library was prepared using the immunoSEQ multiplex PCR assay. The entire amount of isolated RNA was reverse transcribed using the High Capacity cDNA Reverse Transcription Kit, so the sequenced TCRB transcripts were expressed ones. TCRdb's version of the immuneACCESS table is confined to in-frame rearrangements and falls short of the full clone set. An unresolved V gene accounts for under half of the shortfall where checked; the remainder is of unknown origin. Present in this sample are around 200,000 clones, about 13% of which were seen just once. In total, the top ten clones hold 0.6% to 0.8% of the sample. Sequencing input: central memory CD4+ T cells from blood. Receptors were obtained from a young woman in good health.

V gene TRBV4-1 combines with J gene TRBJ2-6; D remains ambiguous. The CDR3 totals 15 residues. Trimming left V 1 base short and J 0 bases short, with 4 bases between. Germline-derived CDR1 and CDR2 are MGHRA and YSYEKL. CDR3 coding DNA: TGCGCCAGCAGCCAAGCTCCCTCTGGGGCCAACGTCCTGACTTTC. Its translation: CASSQAPSGANVLTF.

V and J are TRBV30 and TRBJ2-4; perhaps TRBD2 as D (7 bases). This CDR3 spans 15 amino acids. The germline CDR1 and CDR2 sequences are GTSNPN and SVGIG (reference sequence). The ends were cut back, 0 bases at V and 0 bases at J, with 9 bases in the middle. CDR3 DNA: TGTGCCTGGAGTGTACGGGGGGCAGCCAAAAACATTCAGTACTTC. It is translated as CAWSVRGAAKNIQYF.

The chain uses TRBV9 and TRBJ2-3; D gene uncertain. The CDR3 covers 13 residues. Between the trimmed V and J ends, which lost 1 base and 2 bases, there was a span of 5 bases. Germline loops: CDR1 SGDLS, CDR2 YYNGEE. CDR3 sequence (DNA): TGTGCCAGCAGCGTAACAGCCACAGATACGCAGTATTTT. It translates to CASSVTATDTQYF.

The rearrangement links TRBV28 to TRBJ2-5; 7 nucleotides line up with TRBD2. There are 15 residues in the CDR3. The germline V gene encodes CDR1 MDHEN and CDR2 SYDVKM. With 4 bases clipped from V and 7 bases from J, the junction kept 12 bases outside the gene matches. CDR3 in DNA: TGTGCCAGCAGTTCCGAGGCGGGAGCCCGGGGGACCCAGTACTTC. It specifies CASSSEAGARGTQYF.

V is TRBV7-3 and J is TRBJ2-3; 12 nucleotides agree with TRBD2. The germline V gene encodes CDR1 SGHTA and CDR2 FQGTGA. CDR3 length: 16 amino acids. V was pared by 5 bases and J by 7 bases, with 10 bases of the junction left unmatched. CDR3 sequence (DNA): TGTGCCAGCAGCCTTCTGACTAGCGGGAGCGGACATACGCAGTATTTT. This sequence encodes CASSLLTSGSGHTQYF.

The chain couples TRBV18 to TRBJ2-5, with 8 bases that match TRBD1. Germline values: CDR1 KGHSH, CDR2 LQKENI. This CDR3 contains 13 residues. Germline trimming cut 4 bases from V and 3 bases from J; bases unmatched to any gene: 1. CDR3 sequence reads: CASSRGQEETQYF. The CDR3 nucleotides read TGTGCCAGCTCACGGGGACAGGAAGAGACCCAGTACTTC.

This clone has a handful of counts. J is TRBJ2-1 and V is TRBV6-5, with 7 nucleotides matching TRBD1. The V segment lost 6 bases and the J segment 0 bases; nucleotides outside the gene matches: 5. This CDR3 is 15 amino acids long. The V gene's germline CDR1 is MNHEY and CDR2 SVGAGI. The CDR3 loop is CASSRDSASYNEQFF. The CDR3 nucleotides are TGTGCCAGCAGCCGGGACAGTGCCTCCTACAATGAGCAGTTCTTC.

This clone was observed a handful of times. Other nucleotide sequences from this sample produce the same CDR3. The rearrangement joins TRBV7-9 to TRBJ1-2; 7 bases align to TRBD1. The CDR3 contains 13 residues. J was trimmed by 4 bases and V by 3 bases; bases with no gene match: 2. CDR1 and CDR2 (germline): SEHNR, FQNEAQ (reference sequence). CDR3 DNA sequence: TGTGCCAGCAGCTTGGGACAGTCCTATGGCTACACCTTC. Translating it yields CASSLGQSYGYTF. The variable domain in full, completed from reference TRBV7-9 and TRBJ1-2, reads DTGVSQNPRHKITKRGQNVTFRCDPISEHNRLYWYRQTLGQGPEFLTYFQNEAQLEKSRLLSDRFSAERPKGSFSTLEIQRTEQGDSAMYLCASSLGQSYGYTFGSGTRLTVV.

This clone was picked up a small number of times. The CDR3 sequence is CAWKRSSMAFF. For the CDR3, the DNA is TGTGCCTGGAAGAGGTCCAGTATGGCTTTCTTT. The chain carries TRBV30 and TRBJ1-1; D is ambiguous. CDR1 is GTSNPN, CDR2 SVGIG, per germline (reference sequence). The CDR3 runs to 11 residues. Trimming stripped 4 bases from V and 11 bases from J, with 14 bases between.

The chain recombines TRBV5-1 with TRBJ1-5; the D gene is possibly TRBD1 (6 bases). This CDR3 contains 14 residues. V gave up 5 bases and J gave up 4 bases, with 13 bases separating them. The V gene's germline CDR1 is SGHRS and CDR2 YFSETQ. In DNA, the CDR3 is TGCGCCAGCAGTTACGGACAGCCTAATCAGCCCCAGCATTTT. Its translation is CASSYGQPNQPQHF.

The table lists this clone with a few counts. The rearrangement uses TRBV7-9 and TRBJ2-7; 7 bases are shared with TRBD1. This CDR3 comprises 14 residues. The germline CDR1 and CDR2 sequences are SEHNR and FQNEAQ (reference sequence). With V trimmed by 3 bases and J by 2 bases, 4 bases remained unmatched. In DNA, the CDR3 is TGTGCCAGCAGCTTCGGTGACAGGGCCTACGAGCAGTACTTC. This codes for CASSFGDRAYEQYF.

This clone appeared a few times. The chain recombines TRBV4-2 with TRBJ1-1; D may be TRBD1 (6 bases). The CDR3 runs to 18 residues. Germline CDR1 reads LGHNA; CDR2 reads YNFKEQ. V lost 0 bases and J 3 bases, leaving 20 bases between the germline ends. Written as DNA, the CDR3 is TGTGCCAGCAGCCAAGATTGGGCGACAGGTTGGGGAGACACTGAAGCTTTCTTT. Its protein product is CASSQDWATGWGDTEAFF.

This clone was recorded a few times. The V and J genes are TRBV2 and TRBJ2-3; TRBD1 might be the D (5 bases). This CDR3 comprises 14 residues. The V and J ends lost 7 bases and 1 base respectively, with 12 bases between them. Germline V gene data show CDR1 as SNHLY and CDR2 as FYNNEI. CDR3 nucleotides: TGTGCCAGCATCTTAGACAGAGGCACAGATACGCAGTATTTT. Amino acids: CASILDRGTDTQYF.

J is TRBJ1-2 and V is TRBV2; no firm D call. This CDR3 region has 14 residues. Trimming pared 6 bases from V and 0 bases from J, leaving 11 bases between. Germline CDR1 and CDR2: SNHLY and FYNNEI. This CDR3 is CASRSALSNYGYTF. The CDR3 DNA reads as TGTGCCAGCAGATCTGCGCTTTCTAACTATGGCTACACCTTC.

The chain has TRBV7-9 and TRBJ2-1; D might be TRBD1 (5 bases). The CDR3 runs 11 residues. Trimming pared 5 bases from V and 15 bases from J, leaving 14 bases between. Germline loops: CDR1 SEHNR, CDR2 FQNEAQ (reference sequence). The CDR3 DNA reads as TGTGCCAGCAGCCCCGGCCTAAGGGGGTTCTTC. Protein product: CASSPGLRGFF.

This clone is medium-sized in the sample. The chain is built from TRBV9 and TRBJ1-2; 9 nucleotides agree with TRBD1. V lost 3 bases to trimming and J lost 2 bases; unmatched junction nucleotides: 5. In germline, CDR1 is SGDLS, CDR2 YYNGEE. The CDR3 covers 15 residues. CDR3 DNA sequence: TGTGCCAGCAGCGCAGGGACAGGGTGGAACTATGGCTACACCTTC. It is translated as CASSAGTGWNYGYTF.

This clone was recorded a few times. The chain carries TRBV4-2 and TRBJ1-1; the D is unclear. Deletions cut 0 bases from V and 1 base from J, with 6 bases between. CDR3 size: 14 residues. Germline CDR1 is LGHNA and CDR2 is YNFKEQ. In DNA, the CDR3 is TGTGCCAGCAGCCAAGAAGCTCCGAACACTGAAGCTTTCTTT. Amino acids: CASSQEAPNTEAFF.

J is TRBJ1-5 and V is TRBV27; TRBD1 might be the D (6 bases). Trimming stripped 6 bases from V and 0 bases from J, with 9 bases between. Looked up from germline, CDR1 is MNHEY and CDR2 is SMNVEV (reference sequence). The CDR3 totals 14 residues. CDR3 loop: CASRGGNSNQPQHF. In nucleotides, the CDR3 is TGTGCCAGCAGAGGGGGAAATAGCAATCAGCCCCAGCATTTT.

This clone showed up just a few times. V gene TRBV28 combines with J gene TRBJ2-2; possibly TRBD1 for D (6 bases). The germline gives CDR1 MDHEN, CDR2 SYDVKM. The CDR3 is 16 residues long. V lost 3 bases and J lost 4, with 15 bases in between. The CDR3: CASSFPTGSGTGELFF. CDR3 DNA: TGTGCCAGCAGTTTTCCAACAGGGTCGGGCACCGGGGAGCTGTTTTTT.

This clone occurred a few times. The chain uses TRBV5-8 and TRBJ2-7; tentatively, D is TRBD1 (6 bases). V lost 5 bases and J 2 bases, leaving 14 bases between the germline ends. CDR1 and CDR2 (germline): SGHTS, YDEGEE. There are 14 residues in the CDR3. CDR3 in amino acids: CASRPTGRAYEQYF. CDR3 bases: TGTGCCAGCAGGCCGACAGGCCGAGCCTACGAGCAGTACTTC.

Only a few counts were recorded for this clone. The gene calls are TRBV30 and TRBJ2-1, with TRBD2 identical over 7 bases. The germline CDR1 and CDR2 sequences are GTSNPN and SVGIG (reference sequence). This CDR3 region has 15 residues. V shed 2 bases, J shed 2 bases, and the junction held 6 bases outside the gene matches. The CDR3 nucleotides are TGTGCCTGGAGTCGGCAGGGACTAACCTACAATGAGCAGTTCTTC. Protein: CAWSRQGLTYNEQFF.

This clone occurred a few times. This chain's CDR3 is CARGQANTEAFF. The CDR3 DNA is TGTGCCAGAGGACAGGCCAACACTGAAGCTTTCTTT. The J gene is TRBJ1-1, the V gene TRBV6-6, with 7 bases that match TRBD1. Looked up from germline, CDR1 is MNHNY and CDR2 is SVGAGI (reference sequence). The CDR3 length is 12 residues. J was trimmed by 2 bases and V by 9 bases; bases with no gene match: 3.

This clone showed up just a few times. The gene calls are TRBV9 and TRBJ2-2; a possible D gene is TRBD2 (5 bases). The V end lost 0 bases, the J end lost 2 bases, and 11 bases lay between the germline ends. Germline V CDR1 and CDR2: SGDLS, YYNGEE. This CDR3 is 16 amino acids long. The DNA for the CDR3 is TGTGCCAGCAGCGTAGCGGCGGGCGTTAACACCGGGGAGCTGTTTTTT. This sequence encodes CASSVAAGVNTGELFF.

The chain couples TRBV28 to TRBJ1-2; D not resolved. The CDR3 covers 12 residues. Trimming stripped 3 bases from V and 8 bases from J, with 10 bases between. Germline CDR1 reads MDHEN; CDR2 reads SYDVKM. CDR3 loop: CASSFGENGYTF. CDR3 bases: TGTGCCAGCAGTTTCGGGGAGAACGGCTACACCTTC.

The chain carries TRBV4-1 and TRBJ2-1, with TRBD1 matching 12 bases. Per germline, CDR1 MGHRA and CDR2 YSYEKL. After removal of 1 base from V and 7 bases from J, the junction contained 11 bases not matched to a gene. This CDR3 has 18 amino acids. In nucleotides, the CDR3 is TGCGCCAGCAGCCAAGTTCCGGGACAGGGGGCTCGCGGGAATGAGCAGTTCTTC. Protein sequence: CASSQVPGQGARGNEQFF.

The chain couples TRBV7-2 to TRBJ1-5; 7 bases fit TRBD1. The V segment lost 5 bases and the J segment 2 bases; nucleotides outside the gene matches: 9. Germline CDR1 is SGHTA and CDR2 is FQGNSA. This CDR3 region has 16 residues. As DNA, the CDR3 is TGTGCCAGCAGCCGACAGGGACGTATAGGCAATCAGCCCCAGCATTTT. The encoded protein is CASSRQGRIGNQPQHF.

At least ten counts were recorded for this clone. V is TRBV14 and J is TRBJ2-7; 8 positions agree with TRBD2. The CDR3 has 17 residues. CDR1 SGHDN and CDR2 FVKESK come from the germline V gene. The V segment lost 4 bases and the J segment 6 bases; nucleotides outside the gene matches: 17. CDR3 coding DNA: TGTGCCAGCAGCCTCCCTCCCCCCTCGGGGGGGGAAGGCGAGCAGTACTTC. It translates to CASSLPPPSGGEGEQYF.

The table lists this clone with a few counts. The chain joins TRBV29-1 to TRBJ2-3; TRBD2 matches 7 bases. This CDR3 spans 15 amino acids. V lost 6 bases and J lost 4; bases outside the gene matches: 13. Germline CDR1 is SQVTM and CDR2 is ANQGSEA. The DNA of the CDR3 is TGCAGCGTCCTGCCCCCGGTAGGACTAGCAGATACGCAGTATTTT. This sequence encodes CSVLPPVGLADTQYF.